This TCR beta chain derives from a study of T cell clones after liver transplantation. Study in general: Three of eight recipients were HCV-positive; others had non-autoimmune, non-viral indications. Draws occurred before transplant, before withdrawal, and after complete or failed withdrawal.

CDR3 length: 15 amino acids. Germline CDR1 reads SGHTA; CDR2 reads FQGTGA. After removal of 2 bases from V and 3 bases from J, the junction contained 3 bases not matched to a gene. Assay used: immunoSEQ multiplex PCR; TCRdb lists only in-frame clones, some missing. Of around 60,000 clones in the sample, 71% were seen once. This material consisted of CD4+ T cells from blood, taken before liver transplant. The sequence derives from a human donor who received a liver transplant. The V call is TRBV7-3, the J call TRBJ2-2; TRBD1 matches at 7 bases. The CDR3 DNA sequence: TGTGCCAGCAGCTTATCAGGGGGAGACACCGGGGAGCTGTTTTTT. This sequence encodes CASSLSGGDTGELFF.